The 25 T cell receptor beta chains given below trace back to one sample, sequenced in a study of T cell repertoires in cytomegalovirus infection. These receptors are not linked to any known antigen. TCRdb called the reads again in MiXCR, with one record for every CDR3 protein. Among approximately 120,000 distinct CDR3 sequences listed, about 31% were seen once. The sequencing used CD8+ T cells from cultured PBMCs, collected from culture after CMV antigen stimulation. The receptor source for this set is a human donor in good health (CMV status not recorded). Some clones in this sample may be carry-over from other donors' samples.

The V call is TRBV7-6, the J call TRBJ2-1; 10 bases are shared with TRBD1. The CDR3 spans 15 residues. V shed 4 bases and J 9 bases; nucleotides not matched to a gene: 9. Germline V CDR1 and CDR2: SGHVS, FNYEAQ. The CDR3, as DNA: TGTGCCAGCAGCTCCCCGGGACAGGGGCTACGTGAGCAGTTCTTC. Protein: CASSSPGQGLREQFF.

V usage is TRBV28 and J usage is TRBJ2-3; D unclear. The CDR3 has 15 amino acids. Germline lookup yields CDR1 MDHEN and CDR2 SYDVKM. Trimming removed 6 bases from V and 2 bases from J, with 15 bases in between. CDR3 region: CASSLRGPDTDTQYF. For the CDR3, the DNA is TGTGCCAGCAGCCTCCGAGGCCCAGACACAGATACGCAGTATTTT.

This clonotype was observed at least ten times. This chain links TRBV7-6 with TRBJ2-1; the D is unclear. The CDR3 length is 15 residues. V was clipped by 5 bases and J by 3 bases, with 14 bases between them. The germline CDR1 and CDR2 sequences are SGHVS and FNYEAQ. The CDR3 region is CASSLTTEVYNEQFF. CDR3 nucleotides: TGTGCCAGCAGCCTGACAACAGAGGTCTACAATGAGCAGTTCTTC.

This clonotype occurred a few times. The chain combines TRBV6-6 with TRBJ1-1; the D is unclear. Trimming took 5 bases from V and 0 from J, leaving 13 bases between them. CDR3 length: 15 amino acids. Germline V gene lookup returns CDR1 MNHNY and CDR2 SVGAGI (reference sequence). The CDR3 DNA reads TGTGCCAGCAGTCTAAACCTGGTTTTGAACACTGAAGCTTTCTTT. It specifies CASSLNLVLNTEAFF.

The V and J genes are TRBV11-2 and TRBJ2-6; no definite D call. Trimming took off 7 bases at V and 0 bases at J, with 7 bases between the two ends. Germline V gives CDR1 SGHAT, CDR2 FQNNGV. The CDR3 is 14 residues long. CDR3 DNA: TGTGCCAGCACCCGGACCTCTGGGGCCAACGTCCTGACTTTC. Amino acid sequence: CASTRTSGANVLTF.

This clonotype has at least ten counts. CDR3 amino acids: CASSLEKTGYGEKLFF. Written as DNA, the CDR3 is TGTGCCAGCAGCTTAGAAAAGACAGGGTACGGTGAAAAACTGTTTTTT. This chain links TRBV7-2 with TRBJ1-4; 7 nucleotides line up with TRBD1. With 1 base clipped from V and 7 bases from J, the junction kept 9 bases outside the gene matches. The length of the CDR3 is 16 residues. Germline V gene sequence: CDR1 SGHTA, CDR2 FQGNSA.

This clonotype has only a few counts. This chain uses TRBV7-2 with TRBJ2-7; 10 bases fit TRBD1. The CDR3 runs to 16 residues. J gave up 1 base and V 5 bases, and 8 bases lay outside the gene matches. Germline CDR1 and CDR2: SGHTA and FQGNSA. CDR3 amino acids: CASSAMGQGFSYEQYF. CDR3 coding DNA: TGTGCCAGCAGCGCCATGGGACAGGGGTTTTCCTACGAGCAGTACTTC.

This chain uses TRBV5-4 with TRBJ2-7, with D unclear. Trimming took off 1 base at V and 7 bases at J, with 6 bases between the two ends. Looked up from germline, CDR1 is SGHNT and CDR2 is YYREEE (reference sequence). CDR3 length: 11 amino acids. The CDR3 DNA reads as TGTGCCAGCAGCTTGTCCGGGGAGCAGTACTTC. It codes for CASSLSGEQYF.

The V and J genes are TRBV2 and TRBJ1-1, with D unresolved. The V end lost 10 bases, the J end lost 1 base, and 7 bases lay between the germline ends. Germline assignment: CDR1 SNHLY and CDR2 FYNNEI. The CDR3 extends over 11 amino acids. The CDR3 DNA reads TGTGCCATCAAGGAGAACACTGAAGCTTTCTTT. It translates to CAIKENTEAFF.

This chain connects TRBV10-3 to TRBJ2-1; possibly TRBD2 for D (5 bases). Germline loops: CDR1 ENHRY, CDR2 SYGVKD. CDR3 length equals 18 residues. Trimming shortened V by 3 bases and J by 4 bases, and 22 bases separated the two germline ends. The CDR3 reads CAISDFWGREIEYNEQFF. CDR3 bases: TGTGCCATCAGTGATTTTTGGGGTAGGGAGATCGAATACAATGAGCAGTTCTTC.

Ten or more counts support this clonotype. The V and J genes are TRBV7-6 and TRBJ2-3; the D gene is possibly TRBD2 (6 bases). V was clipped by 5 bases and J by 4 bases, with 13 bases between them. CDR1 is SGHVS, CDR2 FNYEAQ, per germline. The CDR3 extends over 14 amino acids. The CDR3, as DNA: TGTGCCAGCAGCGGTCGGCGGGGCGCAGATACGCAGTATTTT. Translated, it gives CASSGRRGADTQYF.

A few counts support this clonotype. CDR3 DNA sequence: TGTGCCAGCAGCTTGGACGCCGCGAGTATGTACAATGAGCAGTTCTTC. Translation gives CASSLDAASMYNEQFF. V is TRBV7-2 and J is TRBJ2-1; D not certain. The CDR3 has 16 amino acids. Germline V gene lookup returns CDR1 SGHTA and CDR2 FQGNSA. V was shortened by 3 bases and J by 4 bases, with 16 bases between the two germline ends.

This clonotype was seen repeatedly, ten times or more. The CDR3 sequence: CASSLRIYQPQHF. CDR3 in DNA: TGTGCCAGCAGCTTAAGGATTTACCAGCCCCAGCATTTT. This chain links TRBV7-6 with TRBJ1-5; D call uncertain. The germline V gene has CDR1 SGHVS and CDR2 FNYEAQ. Trimming took off 2 bases at V and 7 bases at J, with 9 bases between the two ends. This CDR3 comprises 13 residues. The full variable domain, its missing parts supplied by reference TRBV7-6 and TRBJ1-5, is GAGVSQSPRYKVTKRGQDVALRCDPISGHVSLYWYRQALGQGPEFLTYFNYEAQQDKSGLPNDRFSAERPEGSISTLTIQRTEQRDSAMYRCASSLRIYQPQHFGDGTRLSIL.

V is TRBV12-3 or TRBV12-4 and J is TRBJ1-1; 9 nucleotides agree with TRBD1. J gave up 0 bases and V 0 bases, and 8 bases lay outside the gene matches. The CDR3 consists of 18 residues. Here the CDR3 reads CASSLARTGAMMNTEAFF. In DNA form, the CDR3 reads TGTGCCAGCAGTTTAGCCAGGACAGGGGCGATGATGAACACTGAAGCTTTCTTT.

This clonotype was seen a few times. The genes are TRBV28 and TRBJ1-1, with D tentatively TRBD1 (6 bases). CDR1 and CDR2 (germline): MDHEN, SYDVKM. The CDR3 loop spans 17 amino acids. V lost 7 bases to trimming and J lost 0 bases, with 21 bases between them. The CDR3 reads CASKPTGLGVLNTEAFF. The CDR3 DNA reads TGTGCCAGCAAGCCTACAGGGCTGGGAGTTTTGAACACTGAAGCTTTCTTT.

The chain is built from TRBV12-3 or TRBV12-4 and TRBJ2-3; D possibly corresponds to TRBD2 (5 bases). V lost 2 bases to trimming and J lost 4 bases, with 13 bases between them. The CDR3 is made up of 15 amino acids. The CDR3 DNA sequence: TGTGCCAGCAGTTTAAAAGCTAGCCTCCCAGATACGCAGTATTTT. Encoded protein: CASSLKASLPDTQYF.

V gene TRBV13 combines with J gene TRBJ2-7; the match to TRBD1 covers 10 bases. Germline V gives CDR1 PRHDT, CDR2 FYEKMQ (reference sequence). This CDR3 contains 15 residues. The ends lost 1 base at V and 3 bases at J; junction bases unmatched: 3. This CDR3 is CASSLVGTGVYEQYF. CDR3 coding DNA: TGTGCCAGCAGCTTAGTCGGGACAGGGGTCTACGAGCAGTACTTC.

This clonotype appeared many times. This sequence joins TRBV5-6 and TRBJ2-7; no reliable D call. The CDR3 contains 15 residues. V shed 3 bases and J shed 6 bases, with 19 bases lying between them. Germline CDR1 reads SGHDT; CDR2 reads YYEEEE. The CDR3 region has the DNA TGTGCCAGCAGCTCAGAGGTGATAAGAACAGTCGAGCAGTACTTC. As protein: CASSSEVIRTVEQYF.

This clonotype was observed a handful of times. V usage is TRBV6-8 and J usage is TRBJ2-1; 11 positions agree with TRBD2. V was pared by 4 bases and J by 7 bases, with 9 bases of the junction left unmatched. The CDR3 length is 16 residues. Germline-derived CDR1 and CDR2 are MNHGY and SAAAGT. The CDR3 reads CASSLTSGGSVNEQFF. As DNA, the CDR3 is TGTGCCAGCAGTTTAACTAGCGGGGGCTCTGTGAATGAGCAGTTCTTC.

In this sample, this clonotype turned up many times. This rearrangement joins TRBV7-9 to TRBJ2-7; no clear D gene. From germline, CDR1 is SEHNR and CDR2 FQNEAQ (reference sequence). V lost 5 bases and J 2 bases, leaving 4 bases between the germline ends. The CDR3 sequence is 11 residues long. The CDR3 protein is CASSLTYEQYF. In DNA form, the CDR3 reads TGTGCCAGCAGCCTAACCTACGAGCAGTACTTC.

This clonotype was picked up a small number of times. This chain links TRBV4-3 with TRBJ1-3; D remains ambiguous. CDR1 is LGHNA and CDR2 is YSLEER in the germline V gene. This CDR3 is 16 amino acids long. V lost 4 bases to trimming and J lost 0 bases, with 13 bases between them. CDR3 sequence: CASSPSYMGSGNTIYF. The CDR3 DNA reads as TGCGCCAGCAGCCCCTCTTATATGGGCTCTGGAAACACCATATATTTT.

This CDR3 is CASSSHRGRTAYEQYF. The CDR3 nucleotides read TGTGCCAGCAGCTCCCACCGGGGTAGGACGGCCTACGAGCAGTACTTC. The chain links TRBV7-2 to TRBJ2-7; tentatively, D is TRBD2 (5 bases). This CDR3 has 16 residues. Germline V CDR1 and CDR2: SGHTA, FQGNSA. Deletions cut 4 bases from V and 2 bases from J, with 18 bases between.

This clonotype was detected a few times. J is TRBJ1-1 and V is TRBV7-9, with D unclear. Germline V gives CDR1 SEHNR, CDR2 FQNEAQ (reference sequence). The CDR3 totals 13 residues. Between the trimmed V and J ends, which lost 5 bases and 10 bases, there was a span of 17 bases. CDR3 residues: CASSPTSPVAAFF. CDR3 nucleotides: TGTGCCAGCAGCCCCACCAGCCCCGTTGCAGCTTTCTTT.

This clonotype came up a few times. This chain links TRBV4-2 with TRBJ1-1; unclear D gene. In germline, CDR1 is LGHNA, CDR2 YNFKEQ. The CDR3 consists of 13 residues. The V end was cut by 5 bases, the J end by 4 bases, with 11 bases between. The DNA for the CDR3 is TGTGCCAGCAGCGGGCCCACCGCCACTGAAGCTTTCTTT. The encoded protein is CASSGPTATEAFF.

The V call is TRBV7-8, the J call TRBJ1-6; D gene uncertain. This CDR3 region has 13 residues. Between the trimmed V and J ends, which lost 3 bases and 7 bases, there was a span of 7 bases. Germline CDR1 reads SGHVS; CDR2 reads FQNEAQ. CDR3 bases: TGTGCCAGCAGCTTCGGACCAAATTCACCCCTCCACTTT. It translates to CASSFGPNSPLHF.